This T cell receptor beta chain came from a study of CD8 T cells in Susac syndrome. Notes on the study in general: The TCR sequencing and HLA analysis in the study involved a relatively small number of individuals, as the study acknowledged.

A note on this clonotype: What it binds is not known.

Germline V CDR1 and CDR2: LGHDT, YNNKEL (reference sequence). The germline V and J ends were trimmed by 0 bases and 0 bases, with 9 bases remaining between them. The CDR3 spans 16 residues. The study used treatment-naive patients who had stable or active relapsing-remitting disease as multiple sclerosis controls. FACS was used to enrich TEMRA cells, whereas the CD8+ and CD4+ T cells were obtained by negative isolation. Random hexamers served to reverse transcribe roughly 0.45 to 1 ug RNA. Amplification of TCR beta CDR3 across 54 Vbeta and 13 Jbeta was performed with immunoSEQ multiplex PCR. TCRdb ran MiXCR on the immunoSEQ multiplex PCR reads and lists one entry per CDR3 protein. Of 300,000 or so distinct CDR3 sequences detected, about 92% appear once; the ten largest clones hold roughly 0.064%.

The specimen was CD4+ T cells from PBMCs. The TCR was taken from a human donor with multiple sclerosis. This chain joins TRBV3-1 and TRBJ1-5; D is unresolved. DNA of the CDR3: TGTGCCAGCAGCCAAGATTTCAGATATAGCAATCAGCCCCAGCATTTT. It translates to CASSQDFRYSNQPQHF.